Shown below are 28 T cell receptor beta chains from a single sample sequenced in a study of cytomegalovirus exposure and HLA in healthy donors (dated by TCRdb to 2016 to 2017). Libraries were built with the immunoSEQ multiplex PCR assay. For the multiplex PCR, a mixture combining 60 forward primers for TCR Vbeta segments and 13 reverse primers for TCR Jbeta segments was used. The source is immuneACCESS, and TCRdb retained only in-frame sequences with V and J called. Part of the clones is not carried over; for the studies checked, unresolved V genes explain less than half of this, and the remainder is unexplained. The sample contains 150,000 or so clones, approximately 80% of them found a single time. Around 6.6% of the sample goes to the ten largest clones. Input material: PBMCs. The origin of the receptors is a woman in her forties or fifties in good health and CMV-seropositive.

The rearrangement links TRBV6-6 to TRBJ1-4, with D possibly TRBD1 on 6 matching bases. Germline CDR1 reads MNHNY; CDR2 reads SVGAGI (reference sequence). This CDR3 comprises 14 residues. The V end lost 4 bases, the J end lost 4 bases, and 10 bases lay between the germline ends. The CDR3 DNA reads TGTGCCAGCAGTTGGGGGCTTGGTAATGAAAAACTGTTTTTT. Protein product: CASSWGLGNEKLFF.

The chain has TRBV6-6 and TRBJ1-5; possible D gene TRBD1, 5 bases. The CDR3 is made up of 14 amino acids. The germline V gene has CDR1 MNHNY and CDR2 SVGAGI (reference sequence). The V end was cut by 5 bases, the J end by 3 bases, with 11 bases between. CDR3 bases: TGTGCCAGCAGTCCCCAGGGTACCAATCAGCCCCAGCATTTT. This gives the protein CASSPQGTNQPQHF.

The J gene is TRBJ1-1, the V gene TRBV11-2, with D possibly being TRBD1 (6 bases). This CDR3 region has 14 residues. Per germline, CDR1 SGHAT and CDR2 FQNNGV. V lost 5 bases to trimming and J lost 1 base, with 11 bases between them. CDR3 protein: CASSTGDKNTEAFF. DNA of the CDR3: TGTGCCAGCAGCACTGGGGACAAGAACACTGAAGCTTTCTTT.

The chain carries TRBV29-1 and TRBJ1-4; D is ambiguous. The CDR3 has 13 residues. V was clipped by 4 bases and J by 2 bases, with 8 bases between them. In germline, CDR1 is SQVTM, CDR2 ANQGSEA. Here the CDR3 reads CSVGVRTNEKLFF. DNA for the CDR3: TGCAGCGTTGGGGTGAGGACTAATGAAAAACTGTTTTTT.

Remarks on this clone: A read error may account for a junction end that differs from germline. The CDR3 DNA reads TGTGCCAGCAGTGAAGCTTCAGGGGGAGGAGACTATGGCTACGCCTTC. This gives the protein CASSEASGGGDYGYAF. This chain uses TRBV6-1 with TRBJ1-2, with 7 positions matching TRBD1. The V gene's germline CDR1 is MNHNS and CDR2 SASEGT. The CDR3 runs to 16 residues.

DNA of the CDR3: TGTGCCAGCAGCTACAATAGCGGGGTAGGGGAGCTGTTTTTT. Protein sequence: CASSYNSGVGELFF. The chain is built from TRBV7-9 and TRBJ2-2, with 8 nucleotides matching TRBD2. CDR1 is SEHNR, CDR2 FQNEAQ, per germline (reference sequence). The V and J ends lost 4 bases and 8 bases, in that order; junction bases with no gene match: 6. The CDR3 is made up of 14 amino acids.

This clone was detected only once. The chain couples TRBV2 to TRBJ2-3, with D perhaps matching TRBD1 (7 bases). V lost 4 bases and J 0 bases, leaving 11 bases between the germline ends. The length of the CDR3 is 15 residues. Germline CDR1 SNHLY, CDR2 FYNNEI. The CDR3 region is CASSGGTASTDTQYF. In DNA form, the CDR3 reads TGTGCCAGCAGTGGCGGGACAGCCAGCACAGATACGCAGTATTTT.

This chain connects TRBV11-2 to TRBJ2-5; TRBD1 agrees at 12 bases. The ends lost 5 bases at V and 5 bases at J; junction bases unmatched: 6. CDR3 length: 15 amino acids. Germline values: CDR1 SGHAT, CDR2 FQNNGV. CDR3 bases: TGTGCCAGCAGCCCCCGGGACAGGGGGCCGGAGACCCAGTACTTC. Its protein product is CASSPRDRGPETQYF.

This clone was observed a single time. The chain joins TRBV6-4 to TRBJ2-1; 9 bases fit TRBD2. Per the germline V gene, CDR1 is MRHNA and CDR2 is SNTAGT. Germline trimming cut 5 bases from V and 5 bases from J; bases unmatched to any gene: 4. This CDR3 spans 14 amino acids. The CDR3 spells CASSSGGNNNEQFF. As DNA, the CDR3 is TGTGCCAGCAGTAGCGGGGGGAACAACAATGAGCAGTTCTTC.

The chain links TRBV11-2 to TRBJ2-2; D may be TRBD2 (6 bases). The V gene lost 1 base and the J gene lost 5 bases, with 11 bases spanning the gap. The CDR3 sequence is 15 residues long. Germline assignment: CDR1 SGHAT and CDR2 FQNNGV. CDR3 nucleotide sequence: TGTGCCAGCAGCTTAGGGGACTTAGGAACCGGGGAGCTGTTTTTT. Protein: CASSLGDLGTGELFF.

This chain connects TRBV11-3 to TRBJ2-1; TRBD2 matches 13 bases. The CDR3 spans 19 residues. V was pared by 0 bases and J by 4 bases, with 9 bases of the junction left unmatched. Per the germline V gene, CDR1 is SGHNT and CDR2 is YENEEA. As DNA, the CDR3 is TGTGCCAGCAGCTTAGATGGGACTAGCGGGGAACTTAGGTACAATGAGCAGTTCTTC. It translates to CASSLDGTSGELRYNEQFF.

The chain combines TRBV5-3 with TRBJ2-1, with D perhaps matching TRBD2 (6 bases). TRBV5-3 is marked as an open reading frame, function uncertain. The CDR3 is made up of 15 amino acids. Trimming stripped 4 bases from V and 4 bases from J, with 15 bases between. CDR3 in amino acids: CARSPRLAGYNEQFF. The CDR3, as DNA: TGTGCCAGAAGCCCTAGACTGGCGGGGTACAATGAGCAGTTCTTC.

The rearrangement uses TRBV28 and TRBJ2-1, with a weak D call TRBD2 (5 bases). Trimming shortened V by 5 bases and J by 5 bases, and 10 bases separated the two germline ends. The CDR3 totals 13 residues. CDR1 is MDHEN, CDR2 SYDVKM, per germline. DNA for the CDR3: TGTGCCAGCAGTCACCAACTAGACAATGAGCAGTTCTTC. As protein: CASSHQLDNEQFF. Together with reference TRBV28 and TRBJ2-1, the CDR3 gives the full variable domain: DVKVTQSSRYLVKRTGEKVFLECVQDMDHENMFWYRQDPGLGLRLIYFSYDVKMKEKGDIPEGYSVSREKKERFSLILESASTNQTSMYLCASSHQLDNEQFFGPGTRLTVL.

Written as DNA, the CDR3 is TGTGCCAGCAGCCTCGGGGGCACCGGGGAGCTGTTTTTT. It encodes CASSLGGTGELFF. This chain connects TRBV5-5 to TRBJ2-2, with a weak D call TRBD2 (6 bases). This CDR3 contains 13 residues. Germline CDR1 reads SGHKS; CDR2 reads YYEKEE (reference sequence). V was pared by 4 bases and J by 4 bases, with 8 bases between.

This clone was observed a few times. The chain has TRBV5-1 and TRBJ2-1, with 7 bases aligning to TRBD2. Germline V gene sequence: CDR1 SGHRS, CDR2 YFSETQ. This CDR3 spans 17 amino acids. Trimming took 0 bases from V and 6 from J; bases not matched to a gene: 12. The CDR3 sequence: CASSLADVGGSRNEQFF. CDR3 DNA: TGCGCCAGCAGCTTGGCGGACGTGGGGGGGAGTCGCAATGAGCAGTTCTTC.

V is TRBV9 and J is TRBJ2-7, with 7 bases matching TRBD1. The CDR3 is 15 amino acids. V shed 0 bases, J shed 2 bases, and the junction held 5 bases outside the gene matches. Per the germline V gene, CDR1 is SGDLS and CDR2 is YYNGEE. CDR3 in amino acids: CASSVEGGQAYEQYF. In DNA form, the CDR3 reads TGTGCCAGCAGCGTAGAAGGTGGACAGGCCTACGAGCAGTACTTC.

The chain uses TRBV5-6 and TRBJ2-7; D ambiguous. Germline lookup yields CDR1 SGHDT and CDR2 YYEEEE. The length of the CDR3 is 13 residues. The V and J ends lost 5 bases and 0 bases respectively, with 9 bases between them. The CDR3 DNA sequence: TGTGCCAGCAGTCCGATTAGCTCCTACGAGCAGTACTTC. Translated: CASSPISSYEQYF.

The V and J genes are TRBV5-1 and TRBJ2-3; 13 nucleotides align to TRBD2. The CDR3 length is 17 residues. The trim removed 0 bases at V and 0 bases at J, leaving 1 base unmatched. The germline V gene has CDR1 SGHRS and CDR2 YFSETQ. The CDR3: CASSLELAGGSTDTQYF. The CDR3 DNA reads TGCGCCAGCAGCTTGGAACTAGCGGGGGGGAGCACAGATACGCAGTATTTT.

V gene TRBV12-5 combines with J gene TRBJ1-6; D call uncertain. Trimming shortened V by 3 bases and J by 5 bases, and 5 bases separated the two germline ends. CDR3 length equals 13 residues. Germline CDR1 reads LGHNT; CDR2 reads FRNRAP. The DNA for the CDR3 is TGTGCTAGTGGTTTCCAGGATAATTCACCCCTCCACTTT. It codes for CASGFQDNSPLHF.

V usage is TRBV27 and J usage is TRBJ2-7; D not certain. Trimming removed 0 bases from V and 2 bases from J, with 5 bases in between. Germline V lookup: CDR1 MNHEY, CDR2 SMNVEV (reference sequence). The CDR3 consists of 13 residues. The CDR3 DNA sequence: TGTGCCAGCAGTTTATCTGGCCCCTACGAGCAGTACTTC. This codes for CASSLSGPYEQYF.

The chain uses TRBV10-1 and TRBJ2-7; a possible D gene is TRBD1 (5 bases). The CDR3 extends over 14 amino acids. V was shortened by 3 bases and J by 2 bases, with 11 bases between the two germline ends. Germline V gene sequence: CDR1 WNHNN, CDR2 SYGVQD (reference sequence). CDR3 DNA: TGCGCCAGCAGTGAATATCCAGGGCCCTACGAGCAGTACTTC. This sequence encodes CASSEYPGPYEQYF.

The chain uses TRBV6-6 and TRBJ2-1; D might be TRBD2 (5 bases). Germline V gene sequence: CDR1 MNHNY, CDR2 SVGAGI (reference sequence). V was trimmed by 5 bases and J by 7 bases, leaving 12 bases between them. The CDR3 spans 13 residues. The CDR3 region is CASSHGRTNEQFF. DNA of the CDR3: TGTGCCAGCAGTCACGGAAGGACTAATGAGCAGTTCTTC.

This chain joins TRBV7-2 and TRBJ2-1, with 8 bases fitting TRBD2. J gave up 6 bases and V 5 bases, and 6 bases lay outside the gene matches. Germline CDR1 SGHTA, CDR2 FQGNSA. The CDR3 consists of 14 residues. The CDR3 DNA is TGTGCCAGCAGCCCGGGACTAGTTGGCAATGAGCAGTTCTTC. Translated, it gives CASSPGLVGNEQFF.

The chain employs TRBV29-1 and TRBJ2-1; weak D call: TRBD2 (6 bases). Deletions cut 1 base from V and 8 bases from J, with 21 bases between. Germline assignment: CDR1 SQVTM and CDR2 ANQGSEA. CDR3 size: 16 residues. Here the CDR3 DNA reads TGCAGCGTTGAAGGGGGAGGTATGGGGCTCGGTGATGAGCAGTTCTTC. This gives the protein CSVEGGGMGLGDEQFF.

The CDR3 DNA follows: TGTGCCATCAGTGAGACCGCTAGCGCTACTTACGAGCAGTACTTC. Translated: CAISETASATYEQYF. This chain joins TRBV10-3 and TRBJ2-7; tentatively, D is TRBD2 (6 bases). The V gene lost 2 bases and the J gene lost 4 bases, with 15 bases spanning the gap. The germline V gene has CDR1 ENHRY and CDR2 SYGVKD. The CDR3 contains 15 residues.

This rearrangement joins TRBV10-3 to TRBJ1-1; TRBD1 might be the D (6 bases). Germline V gene data show CDR1 as ENHRY and CDR2 as SYGVKD. V shed 0 bases and J shed 4 bases, with 18 bases lying between them. The CDR3 consists of 17 residues. The CDR3, as DNA: TGTGCCATCAGTGAGTCGTTGATTAGTGTCAGGGGCACTGAAGCTTTCTTT. Translated, it gives CAISESLISVRGTEAFF.

The rearrangement joins TRBV27 to TRBJ2-7; no definite D call. The CDR3 loop spans 14 amino acids. V was cut by 5 bases and J by 3 bases, with 14 bases left in between. Germline V gene data show CDR1 as MNHEY and CDR2 as SMNVEV (reference sequence). CDR3: CASSQTNPVYEQYF. The CDR3 DNA is TGTGCCAGCAGTCAAACAAACCCTGTCTACGAGCAGTACTTC.

The chain recombines TRBV27 with TRBJ2-1; 11 nucleotides agree with TRBD2. The CDR3 consists of 15 residues. The germline V gene has CDR1 MNHEY and CDR2 SMNVEV (reference sequence). The ends lost 5 bases at V and 9 bases at J; junction bases unmatched: 9. The CDR3 DNA reads TGTGCCAGCAGTCCCAATAGCGGGGGGGCCGGTGAGCAGTTCTTC. Protein: CASSPNSGGAGEQFF.